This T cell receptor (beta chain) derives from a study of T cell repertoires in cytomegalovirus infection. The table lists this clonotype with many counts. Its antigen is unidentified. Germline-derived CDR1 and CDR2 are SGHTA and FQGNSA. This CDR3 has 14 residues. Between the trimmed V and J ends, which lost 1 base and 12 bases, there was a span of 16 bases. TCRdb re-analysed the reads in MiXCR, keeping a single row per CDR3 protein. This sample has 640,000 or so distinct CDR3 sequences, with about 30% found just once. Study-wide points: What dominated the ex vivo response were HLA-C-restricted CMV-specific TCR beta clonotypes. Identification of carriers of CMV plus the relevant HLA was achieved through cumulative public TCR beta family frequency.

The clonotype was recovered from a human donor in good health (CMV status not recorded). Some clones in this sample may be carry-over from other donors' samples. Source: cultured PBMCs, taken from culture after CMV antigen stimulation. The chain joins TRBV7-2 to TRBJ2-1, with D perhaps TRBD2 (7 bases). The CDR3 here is CASSLGEGGRAQFF. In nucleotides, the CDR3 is TGTGCCAGCAGCTTAGGGGAGGGGGGTCGCGCGCAGTTCTTC.